Each of the 4 T cell receptor beta chains below was sequenced from the same sample in a study of tumor-infiltrating lymphocytes in primary liver carcinoma. Total RNA (approximately 0.5 ug) served as template for TCR beta cDNA synthesis primed by a constant-region primer. What produced the TCR beta libraries was three nested multiplex PCR rounds using slightly modified ARM-PCR. The study ran its first two PCR rounds for roughly 9 cycles each, using TRBV1-TRBV30 forward primers and a C-beta reverse primer. One entry per CDR3 protein results from TCRdb running MiXCR on the multiplex PCR reads. The data contain 330,000 or so distinct CDR3 sequences, about 61% of them seen just once; the ten biggest clones take up 6.5%. The study extracted blood RNA from unsorted whole blood and also extracted germline DNA. Material for sequencing was peripheral blood. These TCRs come from a man in his forties with primary liver carcinoma and hepatitis B virus infection.

The sample holds one count of this clonotype. This chain links TRBV12-3 or TRBV12-4 with TRBJ2-1, with D perhaps TRBD2 (5 bases). This CDR3 has 13 amino acids. Trimming took 1 base from V and 12 from J, leaving 13 bases between them. The CDR3 region is CASSLVGAGVQFF. DNA for the CDR3: TGTGCCAGCAGTTTAGTTGGTGCGGGTGTGCAGTTCTTC.

A word on this clonotype: A junction boundary mismatches the germline segment, possibly from a read error. This chain joins TRBV28 and TRBJ1-2, with unresolved D. The CDR3 contains 12 residues. CDR1 is MDHEN, CDR2 SYDVKM, per germline. CDR3 residues: CASSDWTYGYIF. DNA of the CDR3: TGTGCCAGCAGCGACTGGACCTATGGCTACATCTTC.

This clonotype was counted once. A single base separates this from a much larger clone, so it may be a read error. The chain recombines TRBV6-5 with TRBJ2-1; 14 bases agree with TRBD2. This CDR3 has 16 residues. Germline V gene lookup returns CDR1 MNHEY and CDR2 SVGAGI. The CDR3 nucleotides read TGTGGCAGCAGTAGAGGACCGGGACTAGCGGGAGATGAGCAGTTCTTC. Encoded protein: CGSSRGPGLAGDEQFF.

A word on this clonotype: A much larger clone differs by one base, so this may be a read error. V gene TRBV29-1 combines with J gene TRBJ2-7, with 7 nucleotides matching TRBD2. Per germline, CDR1 SQVTM and CDR2 ANQGSEA. CDR3 size: 16 residues. The chain's CDR3 is CSVDPGGGGGIYDQYF. As DNA, the CDR3 is TGCAGCGTTGACCCCGGAGGTGGGGGGGGGATCTACGATCAGTACTTC.